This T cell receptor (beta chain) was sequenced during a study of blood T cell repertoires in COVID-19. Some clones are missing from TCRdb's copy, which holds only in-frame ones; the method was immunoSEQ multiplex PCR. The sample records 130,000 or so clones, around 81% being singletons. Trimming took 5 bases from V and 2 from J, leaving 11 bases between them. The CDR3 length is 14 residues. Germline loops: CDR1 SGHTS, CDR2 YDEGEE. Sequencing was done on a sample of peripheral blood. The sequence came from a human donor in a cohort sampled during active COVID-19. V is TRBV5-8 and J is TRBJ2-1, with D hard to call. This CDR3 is CASRVPVTYNEQFF. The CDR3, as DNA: TGTGCCAGCAGAGTGCCGGTCACCTACAATGAGCAGTTCTTC.